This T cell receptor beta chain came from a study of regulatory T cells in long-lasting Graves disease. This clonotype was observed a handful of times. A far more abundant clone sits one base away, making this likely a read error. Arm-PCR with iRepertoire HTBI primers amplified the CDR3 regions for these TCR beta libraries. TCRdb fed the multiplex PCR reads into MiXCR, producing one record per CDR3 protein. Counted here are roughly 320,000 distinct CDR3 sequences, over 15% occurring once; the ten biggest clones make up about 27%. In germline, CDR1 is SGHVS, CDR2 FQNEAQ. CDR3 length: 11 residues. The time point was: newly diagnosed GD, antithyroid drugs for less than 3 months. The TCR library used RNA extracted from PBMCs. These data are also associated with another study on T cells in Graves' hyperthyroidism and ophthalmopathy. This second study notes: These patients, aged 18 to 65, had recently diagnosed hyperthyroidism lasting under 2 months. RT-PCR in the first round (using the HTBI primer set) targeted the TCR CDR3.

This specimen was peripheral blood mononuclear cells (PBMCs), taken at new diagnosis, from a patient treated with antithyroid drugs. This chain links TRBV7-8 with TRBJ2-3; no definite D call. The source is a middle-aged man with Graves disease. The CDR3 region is CTSSFTDTQYF. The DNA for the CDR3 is TGTACCAGCAGCTTCACAGATACGCAGTATTTT.